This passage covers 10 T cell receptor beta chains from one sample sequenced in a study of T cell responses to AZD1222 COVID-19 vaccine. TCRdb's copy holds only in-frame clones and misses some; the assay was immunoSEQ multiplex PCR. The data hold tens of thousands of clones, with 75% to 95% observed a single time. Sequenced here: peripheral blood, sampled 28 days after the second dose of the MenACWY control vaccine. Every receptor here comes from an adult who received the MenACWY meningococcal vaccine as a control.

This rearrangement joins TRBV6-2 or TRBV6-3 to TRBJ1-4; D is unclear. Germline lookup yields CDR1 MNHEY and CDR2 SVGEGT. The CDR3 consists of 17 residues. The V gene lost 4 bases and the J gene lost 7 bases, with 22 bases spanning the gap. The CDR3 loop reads CASSSLSGPLTSEKLFF. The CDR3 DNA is TGTGCCAGCAGTTCTCTCTCAGGACCCCTAACGAGTGAAAAACTGTTTTTT.

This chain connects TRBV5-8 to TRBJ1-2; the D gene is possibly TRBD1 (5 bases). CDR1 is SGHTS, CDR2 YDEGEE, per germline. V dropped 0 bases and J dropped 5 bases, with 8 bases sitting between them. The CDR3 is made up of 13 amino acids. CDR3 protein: CASSLVTAYGYTF. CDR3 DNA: TGTGCCAGCAGCTTGGTGACAGCATATGGCTACACCTTC. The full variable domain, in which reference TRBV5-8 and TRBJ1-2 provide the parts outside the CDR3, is EAGVTQSPTHLIKTRGQQATLRCSPISGHTSVYWYQQALGLGLQFLLWYDEGEERNRGNFPPRFSGRQFPNYSSELNVNALELEDSALYLCASSLVTAYGYTFGSGTRLTVV.

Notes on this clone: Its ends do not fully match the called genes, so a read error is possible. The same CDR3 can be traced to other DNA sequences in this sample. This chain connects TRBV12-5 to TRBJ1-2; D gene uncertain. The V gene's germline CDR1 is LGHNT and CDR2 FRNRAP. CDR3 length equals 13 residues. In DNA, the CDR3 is TGTGCTAGCGGTTTGCAAACAGATTATGGCTACACCTTC. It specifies CASGLQTDYGYTF.

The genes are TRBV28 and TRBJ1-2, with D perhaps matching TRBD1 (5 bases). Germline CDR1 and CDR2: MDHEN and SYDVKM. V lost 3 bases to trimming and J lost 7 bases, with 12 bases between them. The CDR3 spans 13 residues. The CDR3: CASSFRGKSGYTF. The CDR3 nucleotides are TGTGCCAGCAGTTTTCGGGGGAAGAGTGGCTACACCTTC.

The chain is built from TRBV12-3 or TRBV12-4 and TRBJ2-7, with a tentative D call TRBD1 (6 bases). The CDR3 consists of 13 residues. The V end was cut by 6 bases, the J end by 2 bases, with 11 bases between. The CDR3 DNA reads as TGTGCCAGCAGCCACAGGGCCCCCTACGAGCAGTACTTC. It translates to CASSHRAPYEQYF.

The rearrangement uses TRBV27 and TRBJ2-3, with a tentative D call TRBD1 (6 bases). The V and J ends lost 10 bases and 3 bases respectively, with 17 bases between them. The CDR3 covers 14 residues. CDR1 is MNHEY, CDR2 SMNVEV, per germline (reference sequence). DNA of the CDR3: TGTGCCACCACCCCAGGGGACACAACAGATACGCAGTATTTT. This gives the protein CATTPGDTTDTQYF.

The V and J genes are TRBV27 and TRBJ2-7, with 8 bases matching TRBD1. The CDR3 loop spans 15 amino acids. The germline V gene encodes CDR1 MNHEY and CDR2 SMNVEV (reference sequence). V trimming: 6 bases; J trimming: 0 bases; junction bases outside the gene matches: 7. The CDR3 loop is CASRRTGMTSYEQYF. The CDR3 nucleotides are TGTGCCAGCAGGAGGACAGGGATGACCTCCTACGAGCAGTACTTC.

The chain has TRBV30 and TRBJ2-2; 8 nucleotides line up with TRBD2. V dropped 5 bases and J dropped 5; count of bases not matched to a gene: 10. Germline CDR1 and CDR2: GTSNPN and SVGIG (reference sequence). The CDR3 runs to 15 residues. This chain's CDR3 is CAWVRLAGQTGELFF. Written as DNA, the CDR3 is TGTGCCTGGGTGAGGCTAGCGGGCCAAACCGGGGAGCTGTTTTTT.

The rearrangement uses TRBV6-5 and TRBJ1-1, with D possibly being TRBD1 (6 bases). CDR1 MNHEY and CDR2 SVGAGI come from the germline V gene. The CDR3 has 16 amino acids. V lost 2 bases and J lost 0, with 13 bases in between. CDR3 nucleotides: TGTGCCAGCAGTTACGGGGGAGGGGGAATGAACACTGAAGCTTTCTTT. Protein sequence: CASSYGGGGMNTEAFF.

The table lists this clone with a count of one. CDR3 protein: CASSAPGTSGNTGELFF. The CDR3 DNA sequence: TGTGCCAGCAGCGCCCCCGGGACTAGCGGGAACACCGGGGAGCTGTTTTTT. The rearrangement uses TRBV9 and TRBJ2-2, with 11 nucleotides matching TRBD2. CDR3 size: 17 residues. Germline CDR1 and CDR2: SGDLS and YYNGEE. The V segment lost 3 bases and the J segment 1 base; nucleotides outside the gene matches: 5.